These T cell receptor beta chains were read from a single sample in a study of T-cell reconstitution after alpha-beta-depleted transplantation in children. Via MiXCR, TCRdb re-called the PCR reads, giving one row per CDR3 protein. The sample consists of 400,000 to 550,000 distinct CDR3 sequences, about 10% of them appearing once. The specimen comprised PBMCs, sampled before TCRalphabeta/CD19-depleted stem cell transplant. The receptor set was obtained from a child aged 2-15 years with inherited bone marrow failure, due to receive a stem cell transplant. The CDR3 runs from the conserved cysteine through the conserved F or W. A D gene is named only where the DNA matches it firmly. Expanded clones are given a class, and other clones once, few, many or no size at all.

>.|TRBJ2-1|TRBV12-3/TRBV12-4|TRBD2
CASRGLAGDNEQFF
TGTGCCAGCAGGGGACTAGCGGGAGACAATGAGCAGTTCTTC
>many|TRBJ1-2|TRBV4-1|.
CASSQGLGNPYGYTF
TGCGCCAGCAGCCAAGGGTTAGGCAATCCCTATGGCTACACCTTC
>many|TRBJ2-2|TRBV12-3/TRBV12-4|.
CASSSPRRGAMGGELFF
TGTGCCAGCAGTTCCCCCAGGAGAGGGGCGATGGGAGGGGAGCTGTTTTTT
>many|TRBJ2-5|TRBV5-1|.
CASSSWGAGPETQYF
TGCGCCAGCAGCTCATGGGGTGCAGGTCCAGAGACCCAGTACTTC
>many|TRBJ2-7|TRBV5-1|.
CASSHGWAYEQYF
TGCGCCAGCAGCCATGGATGGGCCTACGAGCAGTACTTC
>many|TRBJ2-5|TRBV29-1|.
CSVKDPGETQYF
TGCAGCGTGAAAGACCCGGGAGAGACCCAGTACTTC
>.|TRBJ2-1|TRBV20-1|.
CSARGGGVRPSYNEQFF
TGCAGTGCTAGAGGGGGCGGGGTTAGACCCTCCTACAATGAGCAGTTCTTC
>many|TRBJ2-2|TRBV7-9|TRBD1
CASSSWDRDTGELFF
TGTGCCAGCAGCTCTTGGGACAGGGACACCGGGGAGCTGTTTTTT
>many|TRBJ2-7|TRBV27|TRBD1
CASSGDRWTYEQYF
TGTGCCAGCAGTGGGGACAGGTGGACCTACGAGCAGTACTTC
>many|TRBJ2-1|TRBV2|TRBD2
CATKGLAGNNEQFF
TGTGCCACCAAGGGACTAGCGGGTAACAATGAGCAGTTCTTC
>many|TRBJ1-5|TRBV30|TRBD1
CAWRVSGGSQPQHF
TGTGCCTGGAGGGTGTCAGGGGGCAGTCAGCCCCAGCATTTT
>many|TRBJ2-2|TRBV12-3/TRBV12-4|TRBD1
CASSRTGRNTGELFF
TGTGCCAGCAGTAGGACAGGGCGGAACACCGGGGAGCTGTTTTTT
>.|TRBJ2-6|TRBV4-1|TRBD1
CASSQVGQISGANVLIF
TGCGCCAGCAGCCAAGTGGGACAGATCTCTGGGGCCAACGTCCTGATTTTC
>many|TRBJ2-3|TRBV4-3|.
CASSPQGAMTDTQYF
TGCGCCAGCAGCCCCCAGGGAGCGATGACAGATACGCAGTATTTT
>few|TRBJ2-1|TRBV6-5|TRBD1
CASSYFGTGAYNEQFF
TGTGCCAGCAGTTACTTCGGGACAGGGGCATACAATGAGCAGTTCTTC
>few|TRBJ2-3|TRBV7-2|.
CASTPPADTQYF
TGTGCCAGCACTCCACCTGCAGATACGCAGTATTTT
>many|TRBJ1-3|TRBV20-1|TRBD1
CSASPGTAGNTIYF
TGCAGTGCTAGCCCCGGGACAGCTGGAAACACCATATATTTT
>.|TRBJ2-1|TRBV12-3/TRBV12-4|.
CASSLRGGKFF
TGTGCCAGCAGTTTGAGGGGAGGCAAGTTCTTC
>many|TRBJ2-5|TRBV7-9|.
CASSSRALPVQETQYF
TGTGCCAGCAGCTCGAGGGCACTTCCTGTCCAAGAGACCCAGTACTTC
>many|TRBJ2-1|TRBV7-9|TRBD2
CASSHGGLAAYNEQFF
TGTGCCAGCAGCCATGGGGGACTAGCGGCTTACAATGAGCAGTTCTTC
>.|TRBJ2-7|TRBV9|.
CASSVGSGLTYEQYF
TGTGCCAGCAGCGTTGGGAGCGGACTAACCTACGAGCAGTACTTC
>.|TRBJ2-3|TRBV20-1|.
CSAKVSSTDTQYF
TGCAGTGCTAAGGTTTCTAGCACAGATACGCAGTATTTT
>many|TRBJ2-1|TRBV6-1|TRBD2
CASSTSGSSYNEQFF
TGTGCCAGCAGTACGAGCGGGAGCTCCTACAATGAGCAGTTCTTC
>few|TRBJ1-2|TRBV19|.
CASSIPSGGYTF
TGTGCCAGTAGTATACCTTCGGGGGGCTACACCTTC
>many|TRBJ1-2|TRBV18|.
CASSGGANYGYTF
TGTGCCAGCTCAGGAGGGGCGAACTATGGCTACACCTTC
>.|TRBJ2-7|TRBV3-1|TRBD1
CASSQGTGTESYEQYF
TGTGCCAGCAGCCAAGGAACCGGGACAGAATCCTACGAGCAGTACTTC
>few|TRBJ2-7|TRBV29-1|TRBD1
CSVLTGTAYEQYF
TGCAGCGTTCTGACCGGGACAGCCTACGAGCAGTACTTC
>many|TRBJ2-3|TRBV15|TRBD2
CATSRAGLAGVRNTQYF
TGTGCCACCAGCAGAGCTGGACTAGCGGGAGTGAGGAATACGCAGTATTTT
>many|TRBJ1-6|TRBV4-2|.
CASSQGYNNSPLHF
TGTGCCAGCAGCCAAGGATATAATAATTCACCCCTCCACTTT
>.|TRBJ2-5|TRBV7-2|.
CASSLSRVQETQYF
TGTGCCAGCAGCTTATCACGGGTCCAAGAGACCCAGTACTTC
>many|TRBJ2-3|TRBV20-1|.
CSARDLQEPRPSTDTQYF
TGCAGTGCTAGAGATCTTCAGGAACCACGACCTAGCACAGATACGCAGTATTTT
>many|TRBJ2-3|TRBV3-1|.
CARTLERRGFTDTQYF
TGTGCCAGAACTTTGGAAAGGAGGGGGTTCACAGATACGCAGTATTTT
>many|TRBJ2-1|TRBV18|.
CASSPSLDDFNEQFF
TGTGCCAGCTCACCTAGCCTAGACGATTTCAATGAGCAGTTCTTC
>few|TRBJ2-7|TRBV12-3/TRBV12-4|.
CASSDFQGYSYEQYF
TGTGCCAGCAGCGATTTCCAGGGGTACTCCTACGAGCAGTACTTC
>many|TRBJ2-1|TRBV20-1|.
CSASRPWGLEQFF
TGCAGTGCTAGCCGCCCGTGGGGTCTAGAGCAGTTCTTC
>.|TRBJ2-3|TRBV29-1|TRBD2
CSVEDEAGLAGYVLSTDTQYF
TGCAGCGTTGAAGATGAGGCCGGACTAGCGGGTTACGTATTGAGCACAGATACGCAGTATTTT
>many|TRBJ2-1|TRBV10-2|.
CASTLGLEQFF
TGCGCCAGCACTTTGGGCCTTGAGCAGTTCTTC
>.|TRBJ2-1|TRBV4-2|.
CASSQVWFGDRNEQFF
TGTGCCAGCAGCCAAGTCTGGTTTGGGGATCGCAATGAGCAGTTCTTC
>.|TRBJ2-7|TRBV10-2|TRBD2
CASSEFGGSYEQYF
TGCGCCAGCAGTGAGTTTGGCGGGAGCTACGAGCAGTACTTC
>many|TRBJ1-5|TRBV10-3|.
CAISESRSGWNQPQHF
TGTGCCATCAGTGAGTCGAGGTCAGGGTGGAATCAGCCCCAGCATTTT
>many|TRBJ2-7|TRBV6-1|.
CASSLSSVTYEQYF
TGTGCCAGCAGTTTAAGCAGCGTCACTTACGAGCAGTACTTC
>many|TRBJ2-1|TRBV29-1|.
CSVVGVRKHNEQFF
TGCAGCGTTGTTGGCGTCCGGAAACACAATGAGCAGTTCTTC
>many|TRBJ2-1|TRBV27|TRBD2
CASSLSGLAGPYNEQFF
TGTGCCAGCAGTTTGTCGGGACTAGCGGGACCATACAATGAGCAGTTCTTC
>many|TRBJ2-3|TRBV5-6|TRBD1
CASSSDLGQAQYF
TGTGCCAGCAGCTCAGATTTGGGACAGGCGCAGTATTTT
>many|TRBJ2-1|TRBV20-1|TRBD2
CSSELAGGYNEQFF
TGCAGTTCGGAGCTAGCGGGAGGATACAATGAGCAGTTCTTC
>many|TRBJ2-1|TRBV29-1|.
CSVGSYTRGSYNEQFF
TGCAGCGTCGGGTCGTACACCCGGGGCTCCTACAATGAGCAGTTCTTC
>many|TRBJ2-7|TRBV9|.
CASSPADSYEQYF
TGTGCCAGCAGCCCAGCGGACTCCTACGAGCAGTACTTC
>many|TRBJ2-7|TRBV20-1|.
CSARDWTAVSEQYF
TGCAGTGCTAGAGATTGGACAGCTGTCAGCGAGCAGTACTTC
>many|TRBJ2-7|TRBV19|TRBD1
CASSIAGQGYEQYF
TGTGCCAGTAGTATTGCGGGACAGGGCTACGAGCAGTACTTC
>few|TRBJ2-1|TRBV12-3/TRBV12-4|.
CASSFSAETNEQFF
TGTGCCAGCAGTTTCTCGGCGGAGACCAATGAGCAGTTCTTC
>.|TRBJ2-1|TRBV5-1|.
CASSLKYEQFF
TGCGCCAGCAGCTTGAAATATGAGCAGTTCTTC
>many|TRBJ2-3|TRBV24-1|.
CATSTSPSTDTQYF
TGTGCCACCAGTACCAGTCCTAGCACAGATACGCAGTATTTT
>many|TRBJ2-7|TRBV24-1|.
CATSEGRSSYEQYF
TGTGCCACCAGTGAGGGACGTAGCTCCTACGAGCAGTACTTC
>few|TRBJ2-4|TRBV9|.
CASSGLTEGKNIQYF
TGTGCCAGCAGCGGGTTGACCGAAGGCAAAAACATTCAGTACTTC
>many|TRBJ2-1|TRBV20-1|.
CSASISASYNEQFF
TGCAGTGCTAGTATTTCGGCTTCCTACAATGAGCAGTTCTTC
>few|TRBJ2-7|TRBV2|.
CASSDRGGEQYF
TGTGCCAGCAGTGACAGGGGAGGGGAGCAGTACTTC
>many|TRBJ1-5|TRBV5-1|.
CASGGIRQPQHF
TGCGCCAGCGGGGGCATCAGGCAGCCCCAGCATTTT
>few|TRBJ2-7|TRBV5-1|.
CASSQEMGRYYEQYF
TGCGCCAGCAGCCAGGAGATGGGACGGTACTACGAGCAGTACTTC
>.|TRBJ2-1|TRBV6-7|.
CASSRWRRDEQFF
TGTGCCAGCAGTCGCTGGAGGCGGGATGAGCAGTTCTTC
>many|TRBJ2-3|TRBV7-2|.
CASSPRWAGTDTQYF
TGTGCCAGCAGCCCTCGATGGGCCGGCACAGATACGCAGTATTTT